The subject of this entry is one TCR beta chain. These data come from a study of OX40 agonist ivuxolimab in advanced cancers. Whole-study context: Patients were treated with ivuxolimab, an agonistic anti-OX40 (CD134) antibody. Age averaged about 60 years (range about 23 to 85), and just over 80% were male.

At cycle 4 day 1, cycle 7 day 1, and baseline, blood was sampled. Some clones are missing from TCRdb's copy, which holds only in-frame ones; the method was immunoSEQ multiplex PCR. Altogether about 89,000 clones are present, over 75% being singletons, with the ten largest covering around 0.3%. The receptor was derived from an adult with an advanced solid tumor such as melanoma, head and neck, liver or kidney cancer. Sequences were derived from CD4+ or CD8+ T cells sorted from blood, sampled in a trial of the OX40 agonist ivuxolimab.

CDR3 bases: TGCGCCAGCAGGGTGGCTGCCGTCAATGAGCAGTTCTTC. Amino acid sequence: CASRVAAVNEQFF. The gene calls are TRBV5-1 and TRBJ2-1; no definite D call. This CDR3 contains 13 residues. V was pared by 5 bases and J by 6 bases, with 12 bases between. Germline V gives CDR1 SGHRS, CDR2 YFSETQ.